Listed below are T cell receptor beta chains from one sample, sequenced in a study of blood T cell repertoires in COVID-19. Assay: immunoSEQ multiplex PCR; the TCRdb copy retains only in-frame clones and omits some. Of approximately 400,000 clones listed, 75% to 90% were seen once; the top ten hold approximately 5.4%. Sequenced sample: PBMCs or T cells enriched from blood (not recorded which). The source is a woman aged 45-60 years who had recovered from COVID-19. CDR3s leave out the opening cysteine and the closing phenylalanine or tryptophan.

>TRBV6-5|TRBJ2-3
ASRLGGADTQY
>TRBV4-2|TRBJ1-5
ASSQETSERHQPQH
>TRBV2|TRBJ1-2
ASSGTANYGYT
>TRBV2|TRBJ1-1
ASSVGGLNTEAF
>TRBV5-1|TRBJ1-2
ASSEGQGRSYGYT
>TRBV25-1|TRBJ2-1
ASSEGGLFEQF
>TRBV6-2/TRBV6-3|TRBJ2-5
ASSHQSTGMAETQY
>TRBV5-6|TRBJ1-1
ASSLSGRTEAF
>TRBV6-5|TRBJ1-3
ASTTRVSGNTIY
>TRBV19|TRBJ1-2
ATSRGGPYGYT
>TRBV27|TRBJ2-7
ASTQLFGTGSEEQY
>TRBV7-9|TRBJ1-2
ASSPDRGGYT
>TRBV5-1|TRBJ2-1
ASSLVPLSSYNEQF
>TRBV28|TRBJ1-5
ASSSSPDRPRGQPQH
>TRBV10-3|TRBJ1-2
AIMAGDLSGYT
>TRBV5-4|TRBJ2-1
ASSLEAGGYNEQF
>TRBV25-1|TRBJ2-7
ASSEQGASYEQY
>TRBV2|TRBJ2-1
ASSAPKVSGPYNEQF
>TRBV5-8|TRBJ1-3
ASSLGQNSGNTIY
>TRBV3-1/TRBV3-2|TRBJ1-4
ASSQDLDRLSNEKLF
>TRBV6-5|TRBJ1-4
ASSRGSPNEKLF
>TRBV9|TRBJ2-5
ASSPDFPLDETQY
>TRBV29-1|TRBJ1-1
SVTQGRTEAF
>TRBV7-9|TRBJ1-5
ASSLESGVGNQPQH
>TRBV20-1|TRBJ1-4
SASPGHVNEKLF
>TRBV5-6|TRBJ1-6
ASSHLQNSPLH
>TRBV7-9|TRBJ1-2
ASSSPKTGGSGYT
>TRBV4-1|TRBJ2-7
ASSQRDRVGEQY
>TRBV3-1/TRBV3-2|TRBJ1-1
ASSQVGENTEAF
>TRBV30|TRBJ2-7
AWSWLAGSSEQY
>TRBV18|TRBJ2-4
ASSLTLLAKNIQY
>TRBV29-1|TRBJ1-5
SVGGGTRGPQH
>TRBV27|TRBJ1-1
ASSLSGPREAF
>TRBV7-2|TRBJ1-6
ASSLAQGYNSPLH
>TRBV2|TRBJ1-3
ASSGGDGWGNTIY
>TRBV18|TRBJ1-3
ASSPTMGRTSGNTIY
>TRBV30|TRBJ1-2
AWAPGVTMNGYT
>TRBV6-2/TRBV6-3|TRBJ1-1
ASSLGVTNTEAF
>TRBV7-9|TRBJ2-7
ASRPLPYEQY
>TRBV19|TRBJ1-1
ASSTRQGNTEAF
>TRBV3-1/TRBV3-2|TRBJ1-5
ASSQDLLTHQPQH
>TRBV5-1|TRBJ2-7
ASSLSGGVSYEQY
>TRBV5-8|TRBJ1-1
ASSPRGTEAF
>TRBV4-3|TRBJ2-3
ASSQVAGDTQY
>TRBV5-5|TRBJ1-2
ASSLRGTANTNYGYT
>TRBV19|TRBJ2-7
ASSIGGTGAYEQY
>TRBV19|TRBJ1-2
ASNRGLGGYT
>TRBV5-4|TRBJ1-1
ASSQSAGVQTEAF
>TRBV5-1|TRBJ2-1
ASSLALAPNEQF